These 13 T cell receptor beta chains were sequenced from one sample in a study of CD8 T cells in ankylosing spondylitis. TCRdb called the 5' RACE reads again in MiXCR, with one record for every CDR3 protein. The repertoire holds around 250,000 distinct CDR3 sequences, with over 30% as singletons. The sequenced sample consisted of blood, either unsorted or a sorted T cell fraction (not recorded which). Receptor source: a male donor with ankylosing spondylitis or in good health (not recorded which).

This clonotype was observed a handful of times. The chain couples TRBV6-6 to TRBJ1-2; D might be TRBD1 (5 bases). Trimming removed 7 bases at V and 2 bases at J, with 8 bases between. From germline, CDR1 is MNHNY and CDR2 SVGAGI (reference sequence). This CDR3 has 12 residues. In nucleotides, the CDR3 is TGTGCCAGCATGGGACCCAACTATGGCTACACCTTC. Amino acids: CASMGPNYGYTF.

This clonotype was counted ten times or more. The chain employs TRBV12-3 or TRBV12-4 and TRBJ2-3, with 7 bases aligning to TRBD2. The CDR3 length is 16 residues. The trim removed 5 bases at V and 2 bases at J, leaving 10 bases unmatched. This chain's CDR3 is CASSPRLAETTDTQYF. CDR3 nucleotides: TGTGCCAGCAGTCCCAGACTAGCTGAAACCACAGATACGCAGTATTTT.

V is TRBV20-1 and J is TRBJ2-7; the match to TRBD1 covers 11 bases. The V gene end was trimmed by 6 bases and the J gene end by 4 bases; junction bases not matched to a gene: 5. The germline V gene has CDR1 DFQATT and CDR2 SNEGSKA (reference sequence). The CDR3 length is 13 residues. The CDR3 DNA follows: TGCAGTGCCCAGGACAGGGGGCAGTACGAGCAGTACTTC. Protein: CSAQDRGQYEQYF.

The CDR3 here is CASSVTSGSSYEQYF. CDR3 DNA: TGCGCCAGCAGCGTGACTAGCGGGTCTTCCTACGAGCAGTACTTC. The chain recombines TRBV5-1 with TRBJ2-7; TRBD2 agrees at 10 bases. The CDR3 length is 15 residues. The V gene's germline CDR1 is SGHRS and CDR2 YFSETQ. The junction had 5 bases not matched to a gene; V was cut back by 4 bases and J by 1 base.

This clonotype was seen a few times. This chain links TRBV11-2 with TRBJ2-1, with TRBD1 matching over 10 bases. The germline V gene encodes CDR1 SGHAT and CDR2 FQNNGV. V trimming: 4 bases; J trimming: 8 bases; junction bases outside the gene matches: 8. The CDR3 is made up of 15 amino acids. The CDR3 nucleotides are TGTGCCAGCAGCTCCGGACAGGGGGAAATATATGAGCAGTTCTTC. The encoded protein is CASSSGQGEIYEQFF.

The V gene is TRBV28, the J gene TRBJ2-1; tentative D call: TRBD2 (5 bases). The germline gives CDR1 MDHEN, CDR2 SYDVKM. The CDR3 consists of 12 residues. V was shortened by 6 bases and J by 6 bases, with 9 bases between the two germline ends. The CDR3 sequence is CASRIGLNEQFF. The DNA for the CDR3 is TGTGCCAGCAGAATCGGACTCAATGAGCAGTTCTTC.

The rearrangement links TRBV20-1 to TRBJ2-7; unclear D gene. CDR3 length: 13 amino acids. Trimming pared 0 bases from V and 3 bases from J, leaving 9 bases between. Germline V CDR1 and CDR2: DFQATT, SNEGSKA (reference sequence). The CDR3 DNA reads as TGCAGTGCTAGAGAACCCTTGGTCTACGAGCAGTACTTC. Translated, it gives CSAREPLVYEQYF.

The chain has TRBV24-1 and TRBJ2-1; D is ambiguous. Between the trimmed V and J ends, which lost 7 bases and 8 bases, there was a span of 8 bases. The CDR3 has 11 amino acids. Per the germline V gene, CDR1 is KGHDR and CDR2 is SFDVKD. CDR3 bases: TGTGCCACCAGCAGAAGGGATGAGCAGTTCTTC. This codes for CATSRRDEQFF.

The V gene is TRBV12-3 or TRBV12-4, the J gene TRBJ2-2; TRBD1 matches 7 bases. The CDR3 contains 14 residues. Trimming at V came to 4 bases and at J to 6 bases, leaving 5 bases not matched to a gene. The CDR3 loop is CASSSTGVPGELFF. In DNA form, the CDR3 reads TGTGCCAGCAGTTCCACAGGGGTTCCCGGGGAGCTGTTTTTT.

The chain couples TRBV9 to TRBJ2-3; tentatively, D is TRBD1 (5 bases). Germline CDR1 is SGDLS and CDR2 is YYNGEE. CDR3 size: 14 residues. V was clipped by 1 base and J by 4 bases, with 10 bases between them. The chain's CDR3 is CASSVSGSPDTQYF. The CDR3 coding sequence is TGTGCCAGCAGCGTATCAGGGTCCCCAGATACGCAGTATTTT.

In this sample, this clonotype turned up a few times. The genes are TRBV20-1 and TRBJ2-3, with D perhaps TRBD1 (6 bases). Germline V CDR1 and CDR2: DFQATT, SNEGSKA (reference sequence). Trimming took 2 bases from V and 6 from J, leaving 12 bases between them. The CDR3 loop spans 13 amino acids. The CDR3 sequence is CSARLTGMDTQYF. For the CDR3, the DNA is TGCAGTGCTAGACTCACAGGGATGGATACGCAGTATTTT.

The V and J genes are TRBV7-6 and TRBJ2-5, with a weak D call TRBD1 (7 bases). V lost 2 bases and J 0 bases, leaving 10 bases between the germline ends. This CDR3 has 15 residues. The germline CDR1 and CDR2 sequences are SGHVS and FNYEAQ. CDR3 region: CASSLQGGYQETQYF. In DNA, the CDR3 is TGTGCCAGCAGCTTACAGGGGGGCTACCAAGAGACCCAGTACTTC. Based on the CDR3 plus reference TRBV7-6 and TRBJ2-5, the full variable domain is GAGVSQSPRYKVTKRGQDVALRCDPISGHVSLYWYRQALGQGPEFLTYFNYEAQQDKSGLPNDRFSAERPEGSISTLTIQRTEQRDSAMYRCASSLQGGYQETQYFGPGTRLLVL.

This clonotype was counted ten times or more. The J gene is TRBJ1-1, the V gene TRBV20-1; no definite D call. Trimming shortened V by 6 bases and J by 3 bases, and 5 bases separated the two germline ends. The CDR3 is 10 amino acids. The germline gives CDR1 DFQATT, CDR2 SNEGSKA (reference sequence). The CDR3 spells CSADDTEAFF. The DNA of the CDR3 is TGCAGTGCCGATGACACTGAAGCTTTCTTT.